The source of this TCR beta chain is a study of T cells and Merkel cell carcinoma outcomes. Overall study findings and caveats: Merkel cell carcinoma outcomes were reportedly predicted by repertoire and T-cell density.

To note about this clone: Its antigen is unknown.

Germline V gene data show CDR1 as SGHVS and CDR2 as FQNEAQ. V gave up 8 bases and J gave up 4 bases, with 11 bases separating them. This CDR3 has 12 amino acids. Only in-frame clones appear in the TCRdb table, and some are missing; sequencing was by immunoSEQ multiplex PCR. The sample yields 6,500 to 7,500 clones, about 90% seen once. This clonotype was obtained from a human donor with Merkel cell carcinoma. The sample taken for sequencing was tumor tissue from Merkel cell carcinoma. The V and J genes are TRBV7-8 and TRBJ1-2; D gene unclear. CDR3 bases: TGTGCCAGCTCGGACCCCCCCTATGGCTACACCTTC. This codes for CASSDPPYGYTF.